Shown below are 27 T cell receptor beta chains from a single sample sequenced in a study of identical twins. TCRdb re-analysed the 5' RACE reads in MiXCR, keeping a single row per CDR3 protein. This table has around 480,000 distinct CDR3 sequences, 13% to 15% appearing once. These records were also assigned to another study, of yellow fever vaccine responses in identical twins.

The sequenced material came from CD4+ T cells sorted from blood. The receptor set was obtained from a woman in her late teens or twenties in good health.

This chain joins TRBV7-2 and TRBJ2-7; 9 nucleotides agree with TRBD2. Germline V gene data show CDR1 as SGHTA and CDR2 as FQGNSA. V lost 8 bases, J lost 5 bases, and 10 bases stayed unmatched. CDR3 size: 14 residues. The CDR3 reads CASRSGGMPHEQYF. The CDR3 DNA is TGTGCCAGCCGTAGCGGGGGCATGCCTCACGAGCAGTACTTC.

This clonotype was picked up a small number of times. The chain couples TRBV20-1 to TRBJ2-7, with no clear D. This CDR3 comprises 16 residues. Looked up from germline, CDR1 is DFQATT and CDR2 is SNEGSKA (reference sequence). The V and J ends lost 0 bases and 4 bases respectively, with 19 bases between them. The CDR3 is CSARDLVVSGRYEQYF. The CDR3 DNA reads TGCAGTGCTAGAGATCTAGTTGTGAGTGGCCGGTACGAGCAGTACTTC.

The chain joins TRBV4-1 to TRBJ2-7; TRBD1 or TRBD2 may be the D gene (6 bases each). Germline-derived CDR1 and CDR2 are MGHRA and YSYEKL. Trimming shortened V by 1 base and J by 9 bases, and 16 bases separated the two germline ends. CDR3 length: 14 residues. The CDR3 reads CASSQGFRGLGQYF. The CDR3 DNA reads as TGCGCCAGCAGCCAAGGTTTTCGGGGGCTCGGGCAGTACTTC.

The chain links TRBV3-1 to TRBJ2-5; 11 bases agree with TRBD2. The CDR3 totals 17 residues. Per the germline V gene, CDR1 is LGHDT and CDR2 is YNNKEL (reference sequence). Trimming removed 1 base from V and 6 bases from J; junction bases left unmatched: 10. The CDR3 DNA reads as TGTGCCAGCAGCCAAGTAGCGGGGGGGCCAGGGCTAAAGACCCAGTACTTC. It specifies CASSQVAGGPGLKTQYF.

Many counts were recorded for this clonotype. The chain has TRBV9 and TRBJ1-1, with TRBD1 matching over 7 bases. Germline V lookup: CDR1 SGDLS, CDR2 YYNGEE. The CDR3 spans 13 residues. Trimming took 6 bases from V and 4 from J; bases not matched to a gene: 6. This chain's CDR3 is CASNTGVGTEAFF. CDR3 DNA: TGTGCCAGCAACACAGGGGTAGGCACTGAAGCTTTCTTT.

This clonotype turned up a few times. The J gene is TRBJ2-1, the V gene TRBV5-1; 8 bases line up with TRBD2. Trimming removed 2 bases from V and 7 bases from J; junction bases left unmatched: 8. The CDR3 length is 15 residues. Per the germline V gene, CDR1 is SGHRS and CDR2 is YFSETQ. This CDR3 is CASSFLPGGTNEQFF. The CDR3 nucleotides are TGCGCCAGCAGCTTCTTACCGGGAGGGACGAATGAGCAGTTCTTC.

The rearrangement joins TRBV2 to TRBJ2-3, with D perhaps TRBD1 (6 bases). CDR3 length: 17 residues. Germline V gene lookup returns CDR1 SNHLY and CDR2 FYNNEI. V shed 9 bases and J shed 0 bases, with 22 bases lying between them. CDR3 region: CASSSGHPLPSTDTQYF. In DNA, the CDR3 is TGTGCCAGTTCCTCGGGACACCCCTTACCTAGCACAGATACGCAGTATTTT.

This clonotype was recorded many times. V is TRBV4-1 and J is TRBJ1-2; possibly TRBD1 for D (5 bases). Germline CDR1 is MGHRA and CDR2 is YSYEKL. Trimming removed 6 bases from V and 7 bases from J, with 18 bases in between. This CDR3 is built from 14 residues. CDR3 coding DNA: TGCGCCAGCAGTAGGGGCGGCCTGGGAATTGGCTACACCTTC. Its protein is CASSRGGLGIGYTF.

This clonotype was seen ten or more times. The V gene is TRBV12-3 or TRBV12-4, the J gene TRBJ1-5; D is ambiguous. The V end lost 3 bases, the J end lost 3 bases, and 9 bases lay between the germline ends. There are 14 residues in the CDR3. The CDR3 reads CASSFNSDNQPQHF. The CDR3 coding sequence is TGTGCCAGCAGTTTTAATTCGGACAATCAGCCCCAGCATTTT.

This clonotype turned up a few times. CDR3 loop: CASSPDREHEQFF. Written as DNA, the CDR3 is TGTGCCAGCAGTCCGGACAGGGAACATGAGCAGTTCTTC. This chain connects TRBV12-3 or TRBV12-4 to TRBJ2-1; 8 bases fit TRBD1. V lost 5 bases and J lost 8; bases outside the gene matches: 5. The length of the CDR3 is 13 residues.

This clonotype was observed a few times. This rearrangement joins TRBV11-3 to TRBJ2-1; 7 bases align to TRBD1. The germline V gene encodes CDR1 SGHNT and CDR2 YENEEA. V shed 1 base and J 6 bases; nucleotides not matched to a gene: 6. The CDR3 is 15 residues long. CDR3 amino acids: CASSLARGKGNEQFF. The CDR3 region has the DNA TGTGCCAGCAGCTTAGCCAGGGGGAAGGGCAATGAGCAGTTCTTC.

The chain is built from TRBV12-3 or TRBV12-4 and TRBJ2-1; 8 bases line up with TRBD2. CDR3 length equals 16 residues. V lost 6 bases and J lost 0; bases outside the gene matches: 7. CDR3 amino acids: CASRDRGGHSYNEQFF. The CDR3 DNA follows: TGTGCCAGCAGGGACCGGGGGGGCCACTCCTACAATGAGCAGTTCTTC.

The count of this clonotype is one. The chain combines TRBV9 with TRBJ2-3, with a weak D call TRBD1 (5 bases). Germline values: CDR1 SGDLS, CDR2 YYNGEE. V lost 3 bases and J 0 bases, leaving 14 bases between the germline ends. The length of the CDR3 is 16 residues. The CDR3 sequence is CASSARVSWSTDTQYF. The CDR3 nucleotides read TGTGCCAGCAGCGCCAGGGTCAGCTGGAGCACAGATACGCAGTATTTT. Filled out from reference TRBV9 and TRBJ2-3, the complete variable domain reads DSGVTQTPKHLITATGQRVTLRCSPRSGDLSVYWYQQSLDQGLQFLIQYYNGEERAKGNILERFSAQQFPDLHSELNLSSLELGDSALYFCASSARVSWSTDTQYFGPGTRLTVL.

The gene calls are TRBV10-3 and TRBJ2-3; no definite D call. V was cut by 2 bases and J by 1 base, with 4 bases left in between. This CDR3 has 13 amino acids. Germline assignment: CDR1 ENHRY and CDR2 SYGVKD. For the CDR3, the DNA is TGTGCCATCAGTGAGGCGGGCACAGATACGCAGTATTTT. As protein: CAISEAGTDTQYF.

This chain joins TRBV5-1 and TRBJ2-5; the match to TRBD1 covers 7 bases. V shed 3 bases and J 1 base; nucleotides not matched to a gene: 9. The CDR3 loop spans 16 amino acids. Germline V gene data show CDR1 as SGHRS and CDR2 as YFSETQ. As DNA, the CDR3 is TGCGCCAGCAGCTCGGACAGGACCCACTTCCAAGAGACCCAGTACTTC. Translating it yields CASSSDRTHFQETQYF.

The chain joins TRBV30 to TRBJ2-2; D perhaps matches TRBD1 (6 bases). This CDR3 is 16 amino acids long. The germline gives CDR1 GTSNPN, CDR2 SVGIG (reference sequence). Deletions cut 0 bases from V and 4 bases from J, with 15 bases between. In DNA form, the CDR3 reads TGTGCCTGGAGTGTACTCACAGGGTTTAGCACCGGGGAGCTGTTTTTT. Protein: CAWSVLTGFSTGELFF.

V gene TRBV7-9 combines with J gene TRBJ2-5; D not certain. Germline lookup yields CDR1 SEHNR and CDR2 FQNEAQ (reference sequence). The CDR3 is made up of 14 amino acids. V lost 5 bases, J lost 5 bases, and 15 bases lay in between. The CDR3 DNA reads TGTGCCAGCAGCCCGGCGCAATCTTGGGAGACCCAGTACTTC. This sequence encodes CASSPAQSWETQYF.

The rearrangement uses TRBV18 and TRBJ2-5; tentative D call: TRBD1 (6 bases). The germline V and J ends were trimmed by 3 bases and 3 bases, with 14 bases remaining between them. This CDR3 has 15 amino acids. Germline lookup yields CDR1 KGHSH and CDR2 LQKENI. CDR3 nucleotides: TGTGCCAGCTCACCCCTCACAGGGAAAGAAGAGACCCAGTACTTC. Residues: CASSPLTGKEETQYF. Filled out from reference TRBV18 and TRBJ2-5, the complete variable domain reads NAGVMQNPRHLVRRRGQEARLRCSPMKGHSHVYWYRQLPEEGLKFMVYLQKENIIDESGMPKERFSAEFPKEGPSILRIQQVVRGDSAAYFCASSPLTGKEETQYFGPGTRLLVL.

This clonotype showed up just a few times. The chain is built from TRBV7-2 and TRBJ2-7, with TRBD2 identical over 8 bases. In germline, CDR1 is SGHTA, CDR2 FQGNSA. The CDR3 runs 14 residues. Losses at the gene ends were 2 bases for V and 4 bases for J; bases not matched to a gene: 4. Here the CDR3 DNA reads TGTGCCAGCAGCTTATCTAGCGGGTCGTACGAGCAGTACTTC. It encodes CASSLSSGSYEQYF.

This chain uses TRBV5-4 with TRBJ1-4; 10 bases align to TRBD1. Germline V lookup: CDR1 SGHNT, CDR2 YYREEE (reference sequence). This CDR3 is built from 16 residues. Trimming removed 4 bases from V and 3 bases from J; junction bases left unmatched: 6. The CDR3 sequence: CASSAGTGASNEKLFF. DNA for the CDR3: TGTGCCAGCAGCGCCGGGACAGGGGCCTCTAATGAAAAACTGTTTTTT.

V is TRBV6-1 and J is TRBJ2-7; TRBD1 might be the D (6 bases). This CDR3 has 16 residues. CDR1 is MNHNS and CDR2 is SASEGT in the germline V gene. V shed 6 bases and J shed 2 bases, with 20 bases lying between them. The CDR3 DNA reads as TGTGCCAGCAGCCGGGGCGGACGACAGGCGCCCTACGAGCAGTACTTC. This codes for CASSRGGRQAPYEQYF.

The chain carries TRBV7-9 and TRBJ1-1; 8 nucleotides agree with TRBD1. V shed 5 bases, J shed 0 bases, and the junction held 2 bases outside the gene matches. Germline V CDR1 and CDR2: SEHNR, FQNEAQ (reference sequence). The CDR3 totals 14 residues. CDR3 coding DNA: TGTGCCAGCAGCCAACAGGGGGTGAACACTGAAGCTTTCTTT. Amino acid sequence: CASSQQGVNTEAFF.

This clonotype was recorded a few times. One junction end disagrees with the germline gene, perhaps due to a read error. The chain employs TRBV4-3 and TRBJ1-2, with 7 nucleotides matching TRBD1. Germline-derived CDR1 and CDR2 are LGHNA and YSLEER. The CDR3 length is 14 residues. CDR3 coding DNA: TGCGCCAGCAGCCAAGGGCCCTTGACAGGGAATCCTTCTTTC. Protein sequence: CASSQGPLTGNPSF.

CDR3 sequence: CASSLAPGTSVAYEQYF. The CDR3 region has the DNA TGCGCCAGCAGCTTGGCCCCCGGGACTAGCGTGGCCTACGAGCAGTACTTC. This chain uses TRBV5-1 with TRBJ2-7, with TRBD2 identical over 10 bases. The germline gives CDR1 SGHRS, CDR2 YFSETQ. The CDR3 is 17 amino acids. V gave up 0 bases and J gave up 2 bases; unmatched junction bases: 8.

Only a few counts were recorded for this clonotype. The chain joins TRBV12-3 or TRBV12-4 to TRBJ2-7; TRBD2 aligns across 9 bases. The CDR3 sequence is 15 residues long. Trimming took 2 bases from V and 5 from J; bases not matched to a gene: 7. CDR3 coding DNA: TGTGCCAGCAGTTTATCCCGCGGGGGGGCCGACGAGCAGTACTTC. This sequence encodes CASSLSRGGADEQYF.

This clonotype came up many times. The V gene is TRBV12-3 or TRBV12-4, the J gene TRBJ2-7; D might be TRBD1 (6 bases). There are 14 residues in the CDR3. The V and J ends lost 5 bases and 4 bases respectively, with 15 bases between them. The CDR3 here is CASSGAGVKYEQYF. The CDR3 bases are TGTGCCAGCAGTGGGGCAGGGGTTAAGTACGAGCAGTACTTC.

This clonotype appeared a few times. This sequence joins TRBV18 and TRBJ2-7; D may be TRBD2 (7 bases). Germline CDR1 KGHSH, CDR2 LQKENI. The CDR3 loop spans 17 amino acids. V lost 2 bases, J lost 4 bases, and 21 bases lay in between. CDR3 loop: CASSPADRRGGRYEQYF. Here the CDR3 DNA reads TGTGCCAGCTCACCAGCCGACAGAAGGGGGGGACGTTACGAGCAGTACTTC.